The following is a T cell receptor beta chain sequence with its context. These data come from a study of OX40 agonist ivuxolimab in advanced cancers. Sequencing used immunoSEQ multiplex PCR; TCRdb keeps in-frame clones, though not all of them. The sample includes about 68,000 clones, roughly 80% of them seen just once. The CDR3 sequence is 17 residues long. Looked up from germline, CDR1 is LNHNV and CDR2 is YYDKDF (reference sequence). Trimming at V came to 3 bases and at J to 3 bases, leaving 11 bases not matched to a gene. The TCR was taken from an adult with an advanced solid tumor such as melanoma, head and neck, liver or kidney cancer. This chain links TRBV15 with TRBJ1-2, with 9 bases lining up with TRBD1. The sequencing here drew on CD4+ or CD8+ T cells sorted from blood, taken in a trial of the OX40 agonist ivuxolimab. CDR3 coding DNA: TGTGCCACCAGCAGCCACCAAAACCGGGACAGGGACTATGGCTACACCTTC. Amino acid sequence: CATSSHQNRDRDYGYTF.